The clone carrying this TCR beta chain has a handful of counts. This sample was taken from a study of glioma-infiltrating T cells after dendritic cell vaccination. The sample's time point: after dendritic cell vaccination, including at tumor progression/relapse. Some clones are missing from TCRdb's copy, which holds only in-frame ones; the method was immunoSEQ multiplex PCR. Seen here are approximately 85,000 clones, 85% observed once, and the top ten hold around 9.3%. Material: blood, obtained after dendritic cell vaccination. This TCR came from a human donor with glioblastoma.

In DNA, the CDR3 is TGCGCCAGCAGCCAAGCCGGGACAGGTTCCTACAATGAGCAGTTCTTC. Its translation: CASSQAGTGSYNEQFF. The chain combines TRBV4-3 with TRBJ2-1; 8 nucleotides line up with TRBD1. With 1 base clipped from V and 1 base from J, the junction kept 3 bases outside the gene matches. The CDR3 contains 16 residues. The germline V gene has CDR1 LGHNA and CDR2 YSLEER.